This T cell receptor beta chain was profiled in a study of CD8 T cells in Susac syndrome. The sequenced target, TCR beta, came from blood CD8+ and CD4+ T cells. The study used healthy donors as controls matched for age and sex. It was negative isolation that provided the CD8+ and CD4+ T cells, whereas TEMRA cells were enriched by FACS. CDR1 and CDR2 (germline): MDHEN, SYDVKM. The V end lost 6 bases, the J end lost 5 bases, and 14 bases lay between the germline ends. The CDR3 contains 14 residues. An input of 0.5 to 1 ug of RNA was subjected to reverse transcription using random hexamers. Across 54 Vbeta and 13 Jbeta, immunoSEQ multiplex PCR amplified TCR beta CDR3. Via MiXCR, TCRdb re-called the immunoSEQ multiplex PCR reads, giving one row per CDR3 protein. This sample carries approximately 70,000 distinct CDR3 sequences, roughly 94% of them seen once, and the ten largest clones take about 0.26%.

The sample comprised CD8+ T cells from PBMCs. V usage is TRBV28 and J usage is TRBJ1-5, with D perhaps matching TRBD1 (5 bases). This sequence originates from a human donor in good health. The CDR3 region is CASRDPGRDQPQHF. CDR3 DNA: TGTGCCAGCAGGGACCCGGGACGGGATCAGCCCCAGCATTTT.